This TCR beta chain was obtained from a study of blood T cell repertoires in COVID-19. Study overall: Donors in the United States, Italy and Spain gave samples during acute or convalescent COVID-19. T cells, B-cell-depleted T cells, or PBMCs supplied cDNA or gDNA.

The CDR3 runs 14 residues. V lost 7 bases, J lost 1 base, and 5 bases stayed unmatched. CDR1 is MDHEN, CDR2 SYDVKM, per germline. Original methodology: Amplified reference gene primers provided the basis for estimating nucleated cell counts. The protocol was immunoSEQ multiplex PCR, while the TCRdb copy is restricted to in-frame clones and leaves out a portion. The V and J calls and clone size come from that table; D and trimming were worked out from the DNA. Of around 46,000 clones in the sample, 70% to 90% are singletons; the top ten hold approximately 14%. Source material: peripheral blood. The rearrangement uses TRBV28 and TRBJ2-7; 9 nucleotides agree with TRBD1. This TCR derives from a human donor in a cohort sampled during active COVID-19. The donor label of this sample is uncertain. Written as DNA, the CDR3 is TGTGCCAGCATTACGGACAGGGGATCCTACGAGCAGTACTTC. Translated: CASITDRGSYEQYF.